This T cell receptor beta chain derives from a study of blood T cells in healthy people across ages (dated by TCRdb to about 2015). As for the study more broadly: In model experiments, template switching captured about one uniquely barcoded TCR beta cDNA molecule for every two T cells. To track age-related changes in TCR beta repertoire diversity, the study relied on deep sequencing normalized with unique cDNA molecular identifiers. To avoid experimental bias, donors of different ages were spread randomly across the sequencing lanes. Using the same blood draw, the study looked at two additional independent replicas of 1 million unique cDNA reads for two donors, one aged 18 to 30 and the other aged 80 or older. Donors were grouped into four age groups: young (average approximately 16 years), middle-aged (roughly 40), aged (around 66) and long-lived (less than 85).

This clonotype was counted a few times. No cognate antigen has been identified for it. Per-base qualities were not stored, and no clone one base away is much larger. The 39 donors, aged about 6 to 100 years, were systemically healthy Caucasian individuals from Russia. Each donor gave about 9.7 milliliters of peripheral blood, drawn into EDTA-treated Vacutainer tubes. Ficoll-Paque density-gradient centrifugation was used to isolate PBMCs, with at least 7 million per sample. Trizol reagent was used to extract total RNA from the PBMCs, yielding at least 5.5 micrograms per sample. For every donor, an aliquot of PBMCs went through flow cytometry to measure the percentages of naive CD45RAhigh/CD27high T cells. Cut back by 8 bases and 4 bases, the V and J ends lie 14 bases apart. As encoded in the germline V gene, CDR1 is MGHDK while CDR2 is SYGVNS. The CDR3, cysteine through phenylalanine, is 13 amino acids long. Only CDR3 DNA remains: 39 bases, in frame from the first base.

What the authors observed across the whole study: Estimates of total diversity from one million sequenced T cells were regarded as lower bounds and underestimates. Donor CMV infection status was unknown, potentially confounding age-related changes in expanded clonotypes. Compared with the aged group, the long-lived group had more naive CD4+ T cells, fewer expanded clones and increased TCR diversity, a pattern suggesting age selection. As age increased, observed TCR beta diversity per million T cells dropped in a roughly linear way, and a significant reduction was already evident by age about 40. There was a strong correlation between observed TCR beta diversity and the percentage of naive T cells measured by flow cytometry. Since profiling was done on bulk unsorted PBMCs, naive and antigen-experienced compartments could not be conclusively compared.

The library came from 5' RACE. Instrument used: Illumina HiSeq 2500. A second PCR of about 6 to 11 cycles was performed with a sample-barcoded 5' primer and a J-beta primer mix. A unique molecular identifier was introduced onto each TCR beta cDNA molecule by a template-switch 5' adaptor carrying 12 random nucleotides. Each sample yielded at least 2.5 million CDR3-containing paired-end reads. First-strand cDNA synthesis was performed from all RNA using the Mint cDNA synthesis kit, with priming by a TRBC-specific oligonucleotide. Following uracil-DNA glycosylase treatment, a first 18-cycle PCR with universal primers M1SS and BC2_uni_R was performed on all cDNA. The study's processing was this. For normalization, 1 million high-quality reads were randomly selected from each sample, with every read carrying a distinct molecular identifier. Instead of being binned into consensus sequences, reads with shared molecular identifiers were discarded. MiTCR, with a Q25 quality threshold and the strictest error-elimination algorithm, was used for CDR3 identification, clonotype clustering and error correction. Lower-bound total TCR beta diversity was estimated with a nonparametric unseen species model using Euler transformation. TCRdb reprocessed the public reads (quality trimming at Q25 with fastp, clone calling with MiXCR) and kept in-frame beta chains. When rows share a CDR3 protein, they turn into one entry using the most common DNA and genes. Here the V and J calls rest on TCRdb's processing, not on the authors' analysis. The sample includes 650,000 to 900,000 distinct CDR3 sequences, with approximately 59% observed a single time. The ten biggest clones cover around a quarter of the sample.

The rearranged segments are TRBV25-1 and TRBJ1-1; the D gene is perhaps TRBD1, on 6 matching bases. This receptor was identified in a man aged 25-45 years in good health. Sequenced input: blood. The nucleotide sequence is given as TGTGCCAGCCGCGCGGGGGCGGGCACTGAAGCTTTCTTT. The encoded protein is CASRAGAGTEAFF.